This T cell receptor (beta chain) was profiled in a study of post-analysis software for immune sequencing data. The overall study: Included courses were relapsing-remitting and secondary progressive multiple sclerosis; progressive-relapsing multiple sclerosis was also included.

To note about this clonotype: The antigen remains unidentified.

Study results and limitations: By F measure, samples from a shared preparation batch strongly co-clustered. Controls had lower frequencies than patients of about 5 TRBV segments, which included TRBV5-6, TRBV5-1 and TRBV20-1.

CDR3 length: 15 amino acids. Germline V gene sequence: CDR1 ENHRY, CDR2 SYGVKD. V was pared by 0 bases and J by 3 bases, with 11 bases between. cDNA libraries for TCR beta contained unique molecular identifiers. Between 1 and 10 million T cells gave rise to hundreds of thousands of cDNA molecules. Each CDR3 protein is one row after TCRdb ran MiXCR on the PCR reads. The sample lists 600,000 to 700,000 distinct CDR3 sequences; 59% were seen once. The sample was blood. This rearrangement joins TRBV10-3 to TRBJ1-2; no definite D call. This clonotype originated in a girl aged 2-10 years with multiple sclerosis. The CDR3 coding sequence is TGTGCCATCAGTGAGTCGGGAGGGCTTCACTATGGCTACACCTTC. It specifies CAISESGGLHYGYTF.